Here is one T cell receptor beta chain with its context. V lost 4 bases, J lost 7 bases, and 17 bases lay in between. The CDR3 consists of 15 residues. Looked up from germline, CDR1 is SGHTS and CDR2 is YDEGEE. These data originate in a study of control samples from healthy donors and cancer patients. Only in-frame clones appear in the TCRdb table, and some are missing; sequencing was by immunoSEQ multiplex PCR. Here the sample spans over 90,000 clones, around 89% being singletons. The sample consisted of PBMCs. The chain employs TRBV5-8 and TRBJ1-4, with D perhaps matching TRBD1 (5 bases). The sequence was collected from a man aged 55-75 years with lung cancer. CDR3 sequence: CASSPGTGGIEKLFF. The CDR3 bases are TGTGCCAGCAGCCCGGGGACCGGGGGAATTGAAAAACTGTTTTTT.